The rows below give T cell receptor beta chains drawn from one sample of a study of OX40 agonist ivuxolimab in advanced cancers. Method: immunoSEQ multiplex PCR; TCRdb's copy keeps in-frame clones and lacks some. The sample holds just under 100,000 clones, approximately 94% seen once. The sample here was CD4+ or CD8+ T cells sorted from blood, taken in a trial of the OX40 agonist ivuxolimab. These receptors originate from an adult with an advanced solid tumor such as melanoma, head and neck, liver or kidney cancer. Each CDR3 is given without its conserved first and last residue. A D gene is named only where the DNA matches it firmly.

cdr3_aa d_call v_call
SVGALPSYEQY NA TRBV29-1
ASSSRDRGRLNTEAF TRBD1 TRBV5-1
ASSVDGQASTDTQY TRBD1 TRBV9
ASSLVQPETQY NA TRBV7-2
ASSYDRKYGYT NA TRBV6-5
ASSQGPDRSLPEQY NA TRBV4-1
ASSLAGERGTEQF TRBD2 TRBV7-6
ASSPISGRRTGELF TRBD2 TRBV5-1
ASSPTGVLGETQY TRBD1 TRBV9
ASSFTGKNTEAF NA TRBV7-9
ASSPPYGNYGYT NA TRBV18
ASSLHSLRTTGELF NA TRBV11-2
ASQFRDREETQY TRBD1 TRBV6-4
ASSRPDRGGTDTQY TRBD1 TRBV7-3
SVAGGPGQDSSYEQY TRBD1 TRBV29-1
ASSQGLKTGANVLT NA TRBV4-1
ASSQEQF NA TRBV6-5
AISSGTENTEAF NA TRBV10-3
ASSRKGSNEKLF NA TRBV27
ASSFGWYEQY NA TRBV7-8
ASSLDPAGGEKLF NA TRBV7-9
SVSPEMTEAF NA TRBV29-1
SVEGDGSTQY NA TRBV29-1
ASSLGASYGYT NA TRBV7-8
SSADDRVTGYT TRBD1 TRBV29-1
AISEGSWDYGYT NA TRBV10-3
ASSYPSGTGGTEAF NA TRBV6-6
AISEGTYYEQY NA TRBV10-3
ASSATGNNSPLH TRBD1 TRBV5-1
ASSVESRAAEAF NA TRBV9
ASSPTGAGGTDTQY NA TRBV18
ASSLRGLQETQY NA TRBV4-1
ASSPAGEKLF NA TRBV7-2
ASSTTGGGLQYYGYT TRBD1 TRBV28
AISDPQRGETYEQY NA TRBV10-3
AISESPQGWGYEQY NA TRBV10-3